This T cell receptor beta chain was retrieved from a study of beta chain features in type 1 diabetes. This clone was detected once. Its antigen is unidentified. Every bit of the isolated RNA underwent reverse transcription, so sequencing read expressed TCRB transcripts. The assay was immunoSEQ multiplex PCR, and TCRdb's table has in-frame clones only and misses some. The data show around 58,000 clones, with 59% seen just once and roughly 2.2% held by the top ten. Study-level findings and limits: Overrepresentation of cells with high TCR expression could result from cDNA sequencing. Type 1 diabetes patients had VDJ junctions that carried fewer insertions and more deletions.

This CDR3 spans 14 amino acids. V dropped 5 bases and J dropped 5; count of bases not matched to a gene: 6. The germline V gene encodes CDR1 MNHEY and CDR2 SMNVEV (reference sequence). The source is a woman between 18 and 29 years old in good health. The source material was Tregs from blood. The chain recombines TRBV27 with TRBJ2-7, with TRBD1 identical over 10 bases. CDR3 DNA: TGTGCCAGCAGTCGGACAGGGGGTTTCAACGAGCAGTACTTC. This codes for CASSRTGGFNEQYF.